This TCR beta chain was identified in a study of CD8+ T cells in alopecia areata. Study context: For 6 to 18 months, tofacitinib was taken, and 6 months off drug followed. Scoring of treated patients' severity used the percentage of affected scalp area.

The sequencing template was cDNA reverse transcribed from extracted RNA. The repertoire was sequenced with immunoSEQ multiplex PCR; TCRdb's copy has only in-frame clones and lacks some. The repertoire has a few hundred thousand clones, around 65% of them found once; the top ten carry 1% to 1.5%. As for this clone: The target antigen is unknown.

This sample's treatment: oral pan-JAK inhibitor, 5-10 mg twice daily. Findings and caveats of the study: Greater clonality was observed in lesional scalp samples, especially alopecia totalis/universalis, versus normal scalp. Scalp clonality, together with expanded CD8+ clones among the top 100, fell significantly with tofacitinib.

The V and J ends lost 3 bases and 2 bases respectively, with 8 bases between them. Germline loops: CDR1 SGHDT, CDR2 YYEEEE. The CDR3 is made up of 13 amino acids. The TCR originated in a human donor with alopecia areata. The V call is TRBV5-6, the J call TRBJ1-2, with unresolved D. The sample in question was CD4+ T cells sorted from blood, obtained at week 44, from a patient treated with tofacitinib. CDR3: CASSSGRNYGYTF. The CDR3 nucleotides read TGTGCCAGCAGCTCAGGACGGAACTATGGCTACACCTTC.